These 20 T cell receptor beta chains were all obtained from the same sample, sequenced in a study of T-cell memory formation after mild COVID-19. TCRdb called the 5' RACE reads again in MiXCR, with one record for every CDR3 protein. The sample comprises approximately 290,000 distinct CDR3 sequences, approximately 19% of which are singletons, and 21% rests with the top ten. Sequenced input: PBMCs or a T cell subset sorted from them (not recorded which). These receptors all come from a young man who had mild COVID-19 (a few samples of this study predate the infection). Cell type and time point are not known.

The CDR3 DNA reads as TGTGCCAGCAACAGTTACACACAAGAGACCCAGTACTTC. Amino acids: CASNSYTQETQYF. This chain connects TRBV7-2 to TRBJ2-5; the D is unclear. This CDR3 comprises 13 residues. Between the trimmed V and J ends, which lost 7 bases and 2 bases, there was a span of 11 bases. Germline values: CDR1 SGHTA, CDR2 FQGNSA.

The genes are TRBV2 and TRBJ2-3, with D possibly TRBD2 on 6 matching bases. CDR1 and CDR2 (germline): SNHLY, FYNNEI. The V gene lost 6 bases and the J gene lost 0 bases, with 10 bases spanning the gap. The CDR3 runs to 14 residues. CDR3 DNA sequence: TGTGCCAGCAGATTCGGGACTAGCACAGATACGCAGTATTTT. It is translated as CASRFGTSTDTQYF.

This clonotype was seen a single time. This chain connects TRBV6-2 or TRBV6-3 to TRBJ1-2; TRBD1 matches at 7 bases. After removal of 0 bases from V and 2 bases from J, the junction contained 15 bases not matched to a gene. The CDR3 spans 19 residues. CDR1 and CDR2 from the germline V gene are MNHEY and SVGEGT. The CDR3 region is CASSYSIGRDSRINYGYTF. The CDR3 DNA reads as TGTGCCAGCAGTTACTCGATAGGGCGGGACAGCCGGATCAACTATGGCTACACCTTC.

This chain links TRBV28 with TRBJ2-5; D might be TRBD1 (5 bases). The length of the CDR3 is 15 residues. V was cut by 10 bases and J by 5 bases, with 23 bases left in between. CDR1 and CDR2 from the germline V gene are MDHEN and SYDVKM. Written as DNA, the CDR3 is TGTGCCACCGACCTCTTCTACGACAGTTTGGAGACCCAGTACTTC. It codes for CATDLFYDSLETQYF.

The chain uses TRBV18 and TRBJ1-5; the D is unclear. V shed 6 bases and J shed 5 bases, with 14 bases lying between them. Germline CDR1 and CDR2: KGHSH and LQKENI. CDR3 length equals 14 residues. Here the CDR3 reads CASSPSPTDQPQHF. CDR3 in DNA: TGTGCCAGCTCGCCAAGTCCCACGGATCAGCCCCAGCATTTT.

This clonotype occurred many times. This rearrangement joins TRBV6-5 to TRBJ1-5; no definite D call. V was cut by 2 bases and J by 2 bases, with 13 bases left in between. The V gene's germline CDR1 is MNHEY and CDR2 SVGAGI. This CDR3 is built from 16 residues. CDR3 protein: CASSYRKGWGNQPQHF. The CDR3 DNA reads TGTGCCAGCAGTTACCGTAAGGGTTGGGGCAATCAGCCCCAGCATTTT.

This clonotype has only a few counts. The V gene is TRBV7-6, the J gene TRBJ1-4; D may be TRBD1 (5 bases). V was trimmed by 5 bases and J by 7 bases, leaving 17 bases between them. In germline, CDR1 is SGHVS, CDR2 FNYEAQ. The CDR3 sequence is 15 residues long. Written as DNA, the CDR3 is TGTGCCAGCAGCCCATATTCGGGGGAGCTTGAAAAACTGTTTTTT. Amino acid sequence: CASSPYSGELEKLFF. Together with reference TRBV7-6 and TRBJ1-4, the CDR3 gives the full variable domain: GAGVSQSPRYKVTKRGQDVALRCDPISGHVSLYWYRQALGQGPEFLTYFNYEAQQDKSGLPNDRFSAERPEGSISTLTIQRTEQRDSAMYRCASSPYSGELEKLFFGSGTQLSVL.

This sequence joins TRBV3-1 and TRBJ1-5; no reliable D call. Trimming took off 5 bases at V and 2 bases at J, with 10 bases between the two ends. CDR1 is LGHDT and CDR2 is YNNKEL in the germline V gene (reference sequence). This CDR3 spans 14 amino acids. The CDR3 loop reads CASSGGRGNQPQHF. CDR3 in DNA: TGTGCCAGCAGCGGAGGAAGGGGCAATCAGCCCCAGCATTTT.

V and J are TRBV7-9 and TRBJ1-4; unclear D gene. The V gene's germline CDR1 is SEHNR and CDR2 FQNEAQ (reference sequence). V was trimmed by 1 base and J by 5 bases, leaving 11 bases between them. The CDR3 covers 15 residues. The CDR3: CASSLVRAHNEKLFF. Here the CDR3 DNA reads TGTGCCAGCAGCTTAGTACGGGCGCACAATGAAAAACTGTTTTTT.

The V gene is TRBV20-1, the J gene TRBJ2-5; 11 positions match TRBD2. Trimming took 4 bases from V and 4 from J; bases not matched to a gene: 17. This CDR3 is built from 18 residues. CDR1 DFQATT and CDR2 SNEGSKA come from the germline V gene (reference sequence). The CDR3 DNA reads as TGCAGTGCTAATCGGGGACTAGCGGCCACCCTCCCGGGAGAGACCCAGTACTTC. It is translated as CSANRGLAATLPGETQYF.

In this sample, this clonotype turned up a few times. This chain uses TRBV20-1 with TRBJ2-1; no firm D call. This CDR3 comprises 13 residues. Germline V gene lookup returns CDR1 DFQATT and CDR2 SNEGSKA (reference sequence). V lost 3 bases to trimming and J lost 7 bases, with 13 bases between them. CDR3 loop: CSASWVGRNEQFF. In nucleotides, the CDR3 is TGCAGTGCTAGCTGGGTCGGTCGGAATGAGCAGTTCTTC.

This clonotype was observed a few times. The V and J genes are TRBV4-1 and TRBJ2-1; 7 bases agree with TRBD1. Trimming took 1 base from V and 2 from J; bases not matched to a gene: 8. Per the germline V gene, CDR1 is MGHRA and CDR2 is YSYEKL. The CDR3 covers 17 residues. The CDR3 loop is CASSQVQGVSPYNEQFF. In DNA form, the CDR3 reads TGCGCCAGCAGCCAAGTTCAGGGGGTATCTCCCTACAATGAGCAGTTCTTC.

This clonotype was counted only a few times. The chain links TRBV2 to TRBJ1-2, with D unclear. The germline V gene encodes CDR1 SNHLY and CDR2 FYNNEI. The CDR3 spans 12 residues. V was cut by 8 bases and J by 7 bases, with 14 bases left in between. The CDR3 here is CASRVLDGGYTF. In nucleotides, the CDR3 is TGTGCCAGCCGAGTCCTGGACGGTGGCTACACCTTC.

The chain has TRBV12-3 or TRBV12-4 and TRBJ1-5, with D unresolved. The CDR3 totals 13 residues. V was clipped by 5 bases and J by 6 bases, with 11 bases between them. This CDR3 reads CASSKAHGQPQHF. CDR3 DNA sequence: TGTGCCAGCAGTAAGGCACACGGTCAGCCCCAGCATTTT.

The rearrangement joins TRBV7-9 to TRBJ1-2; a possible D gene is TRBD1 (6 bases). Germline-derived CDR1 and CDR2 are SEHNR and FQNEAQ (reference sequence). Trimming stripped 2 bases from V and 8 bases from J, with 15 bases between. The CDR3 contains 14 residues. CDR3 nucleotide sequence: TGTGCCAGCAGCTTACCGCAGGGGATTAGGGGCTACACCTTC. Protein: CASSLPQGIRGYTF.

Ten or more counts support this clonotype. The chain joins TRBV29-1 to TRBJ2-5; possible D gene TRBD1, 5 bases. Germline assignment: CDR1 SQVTM and CDR2 ANQGSEA. V lost 1 base, J lost 5 bases, and 14 bases lay in between. The CDR3 extends over 14 amino acids. This CDR3 reads CSVEGYRPGETQYF. The CDR3, as DNA: TGCAGCGTTGAAGGGTACAGGCCGGGTGAGACCCAGTACTTC.

V is TRBV5-1 and J is TRBJ2-3, with 10 bases aligning to TRBD2. The length of the CDR3 is 14 residues. V lost 7 bases, J lost 3 bases, and 5 bases stayed unmatched. The germline V gene has CDR1 SGHRS and CDR2 YFSETQ. The CDR3 reads CASFSGGATDTQYF. Here the CDR3 DNA reads TGCGCCAGCTTCAGCGGGGGGGCAACAGATACGCAGTATTTT.

This clonotype turned up a few times. The gene calls are TRBV5-1 and TRBJ1-5, with D tentatively TRBD1 (5 bases). Trimming removed 4 bases at V and 5 bases at J, with 10 bases between. This CDR3 comprises 13 residues. The germline V gene encodes CDR1 SGHRS and CDR2 YFSETQ. In nucleotides, the CDR3 is TGCGCCAGCAGCCCCGACAGTTATCAGCCCCAGCATTTT. This gives the protein CASSPDSYQPQHF.

This clonotype was recorded a few times. This chain joins TRBV14 and TRBJ2-5; D unclear. This CDR3 spans 13 amino acids. Deletions cut 5 bases from V and 4 bases from J, with 11 bases between. The V gene's germline CDR1 is SGHDN and CDR2 FVKESK. The DNA of the CDR3 is TGTGCCAGCAGCATGAGAACGGGAGAGACCCAGTACTTC. It is translated as CASSMRTGETQYF.

This clonotype turned up a few times. This sequence joins TRBV6-5 and TRBJ1-1; D not certain. Germline V gene data show CDR1 as MNHEY and CDR2 as SVGAGI. Trimming pared 2 bases from V and 7 bases from J, leaving 8 bases between. CDR3 length equals 12 residues. The CDR3 bases are TGTGCCAGCAGTTACATGGGCTTTGAAGCTTTCTTT. Translating it yields CASSYMGFEAFF.